The rows below give T cell receptor beta chains drawn from one sample of a study of cytomegalovirus exposure and HLA in healthy donors. The table came from immunoSEQ multiplex PCR; TCRdb's copy has only in-frame clones and leaves some out. The sample data list 95,000 to 150,000 clones. Source material: PBMCs. Receptor source: a man between 18 and 35 years old in good health and CMV-seronegative. Both conserved end residues are part of each CDR3. Each record gives: D gene, J gene, V gene, CDR3 protein, CDR3 DNA. D genes are given only for firm matches.

TRBD2 | TRBJ2-7 | TRBV18 | CAGSGEGQSEQYF | TGTGCCGGCAGCGGGGAGGGCCAGAGCGAGCAGTACTTC
TRBD2 | TRBJ2-3 | TRBV6-1 | CASSEATSGVEYTQYF | TGTGCCAGCAGTGAAGCGACTAGCGGCGTTGAGTATACGCAGTATTTT
- | TRBJ2-5 | TRBV30 | CAWLLPRYQETQYF | TGTGCCTGGCTTCTCCCGAGGTACCAAGAGACCCAGTACTTC
- | TRBJ2-3 | TRBV4-1 | CASSRIEGSTDTQYF | TGCGCCAGCAGTCGTATCGAGGGTAGCACAGATACGCAGTATTTT
- | TRBJ2-6 | TRBV19 | CASSQGAGANVLTF | TGTGCCAGCAGCCAAGGGGCCGGGGCCAACGTCCTGACTTTC
- | TRBJ1-1 | TRBV2 | CASRGVGNTEAFF | TGTGCCAGCAGGGGAGTTGGGAACACTGAAGCTTTCTTT
- | TRBJ2-3 | TRBV28 | CASSSPGTGTDTQYF | TGTGCCAGCAGTTCCCCCGGGACTGGGACAGATACGCAGTATTTT
- | TRBJ1-1 | TRBV28 | CASSLTGGGTEAFF | TGTGCCAGCAGTTTAACGGGGGGCGGCACTGAAGCTTTCTTT
TRBD1 | TRBJ1-1 | TRBV5-4 | CASSLDWTGEPEAFF | TGTGCCAGCAGCTTGGATTGGACAGGGGAACCTGAAGCTTTCTTT
- | TRBJ2-2 | TRBV9 | CASSVAPPGSNTGELFF | TGTGCCAGCAGCGTAGCCCCCCCGGGGTCAAACACCGGGGAGCTGTTTTTT
- | TRBJ1-5 | TRBV5-6 | CASSFRQGLNSNQPQHF | TGTGCCAGCAGCTTTCGGCAGGGGCTAAATAGCAATCAGCCCCAGCATTTT
- | TRBJ1-4 | TRBV29-1 | CSVRDSEDEKLFF | TGCAGCGTCCGGGACTCCGAGGACGAAAAACTGTTTTTT
- | TRBJ1-2 | TRBV4-2 | CASSQEPSRGFDGYTF | TGTGCCAGCAGCCAAGAGCCTAGTCGAGGGTTTGATGGCTACACCTTC
TRBD1 | TRBJ1-2 | TRBV29-1 | CSGYRGMDYGYTF | TGCAGCGGCTACAGGGGTATGGACTATGGCTACACCTTC
- | TRBJ2-3 | TRBV11-3 | CASSPRFTDTQYF | TGTGCCAGCAGCCCGCGGTTCACAGATACGCAGTATTTT
- | TRBJ1-1 | TRBV6-6 | CASSYFDRPGTEAFF | TGTGCCAGCAGTTACTTTGACAGGCCGGGGACTGAAGCTTTCTTT
- | TRBJ1-1 | TRBV28 | CASGSTGRVEAFF | TGTGCCAGCGGATCTACAGGGAGGGTTGAAGCTTTCTTT
- | TRBJ2-2 | TRBV7-9 | CASSRGTGELFF | TGTGCCAGCAGTCGGGGGACCGGGGAGCTGTTTTTT
TRBD2 | TRBJ2-1 | TRBV7-6 | CASSSREGLNNEQFF | TGTGCCAGCAGCTCGCGGGAGGGCCTGAACAATGAGCAGTTCTTC
- | TRBJ2-7 | TRBV4-2 | CASSQVGPPYEQYF | TGTGCCAGCAGCCAAGTTGGGCCACCCTACGAGCAGTACTTC
TRBD1 | TRBJ2-7 | TRBV18 | CASSPPDRGQAFF | TGTGCCAGCTCACCACCAGACAGGGGACAGGCGTTCTTC
TRBD2 | TRBJ2-1 | TRBV28 | CASSLLGGLNEQFF | TGTGCCAGCAGTTTATTGGGGGGGTTAAATGAGCAGTTCTTC
- | TRBJ2-5 | TRBV18 | CASSPPGLYQETQYF | TGTGCCAGCTCACCCCCCGGGTTATACCAAGAGACCCAGTACTTC
TRBD1 | TRBJ1-1 | TRBV29-1 | CSAPKTGLNTEAFF | TGCAGCGCGCCTAAGACAGGGCTGAACACTGAAGCTTTCTTT
- | TRBJ1-3 | TRBV7-2 | CASSPDGSSGNTIYF | TGTGCCAGCAGCCCGGATGGGAGCTCTGGAAACACCATATATTTT
- | TRBJ2-7 | TRBV18 | CASSPGGAEQYF | TGTGCCAGCTCACCGGGGGGTGCCGAGCAGTACTTC
- | TRBJ2-1 | TRBV29-1 | CSATGRNEQFF | TGCAGCGCGACAGGGAGGAATGAGCAGTTCTTC
- | TRBJ2-7 | TRBV5-4 | CASSPPRAMTVEQYF | TGTGCCAGCAGCCCCCCCAGGGCAATGACGGTCGAGCAGTACTTC
TRBD2 | TRBJ2-3 | TRBV4-2 | CASSRTRAGGPTDTQYF | TGTGCCAGCAGCCGGACACGAGCGGGAGGGCCGACAGATACGCAGTATTTT
- | TRBJ2-7 | TRBV30 | CAWSVGRGTYEQYF | TGTGCCTGGAGTGTCGGTCGGGGGACCTACGAGCAGTACTTC
TRBD2 | TRBJ2-1 | TRBV4-1 | CASSQELLREGRSEQFF | TGCGCCAGCAGCCAAGAACTGCTGCGGGAGGGCCGTAGTGAGCAGTTCTTC
- | TRBJ2-7 | TRBV28 | CASSFRGGNYEQYF | TGTGCCAGCAGTTTCCGGGGCGGGAACTACGAGCAGTACTTC
TRBD1 | TRBJ2-7 | TRBV19 | CASSAHPGQGHYEQYF | TGTGCCAGTAGTGCTCACCCGGGACAGGGGCACTACGAGCAGTACTTC
- | TRBJ2-7 | TRBV5-1 | CASSSIGTLYEQYF | TGCGCCAGCAGCTCCATCGGGACACTTTACGAGCAGTACTTC
- | TRBJ1-6 | TRBV7-8 | CASSLDQGTNSPLHF | TGTGCCAGCAGCTTAGATCAGGGGACTAATTCACCCCTCCACTTT
- | TRBJ1-2 | TRBV19 | CATGLGEAYGYTF | TGTGCCACCGGCCTGGGAGAGGCCTATGGCTACACCTTC
TRBD1 | TRBJ2-2 | TRBV11-2 | CASSRSGQIYTGELFF | TGTGCCAGCAGCCGATCGGGACAGATTTACACCGGGGAGCTGTTTTTT
- | TRBJ2-1 | TRBV9 | CASSVLADKYNEQFF | TGTGCCAGCAGCGTATTAGCGGATAAATACAATGAGCAGTTCTTC
- | TRBJ2-7 | TRBV14 | CASSQRLYEQYF | TGTGCCAGCAGCCAAAGACTCTACGAGCAGTACTTC
- | TRBJ1-5 | TRBV30 | CAWRGTHNQPQHF | TGTGCCTGGAGAGGGACTCACAATCAGCCCCAGCATTTT